This T cell receptor beta chain was identified during a study of CD8+ T cells in alopecia areata. CDR1 is SNHLY and CDR2 is FYNNEI in the germline V gene. There are 14 residues in the CDR3. Trimming removed 2 bases at V and 2 bases at J, with 8 bases between. TCR sequencing used cDNA made by reverse transcription of extracted RNA. This table comes from immunoSEQ multiplex PCR, and its TCRdb copy is limited to in-frame clones, with some not included. The sample carries some 150,000 clones, 62% recorded once. About this clone: Antigen unknown.

General study points: Normal skin's resident alphabeta T cells are also sequenced in scalp samples. Alopecia totalis/universalis scalp especially showed more expanded CD8+ clones than normal scalp.

The chain recombines TRBV2 with TRBJ2-3, with no clear D. The sequence came from a human donor in good health. Sequenced sample: CD8+ T cells sorted from blood. The CDR3 DNA is TGTGCCAGCAGTGAATACGTGACCACAGATACGCAGTATTTT. Amino acid sequence: CASSEYVTTDTQYF.